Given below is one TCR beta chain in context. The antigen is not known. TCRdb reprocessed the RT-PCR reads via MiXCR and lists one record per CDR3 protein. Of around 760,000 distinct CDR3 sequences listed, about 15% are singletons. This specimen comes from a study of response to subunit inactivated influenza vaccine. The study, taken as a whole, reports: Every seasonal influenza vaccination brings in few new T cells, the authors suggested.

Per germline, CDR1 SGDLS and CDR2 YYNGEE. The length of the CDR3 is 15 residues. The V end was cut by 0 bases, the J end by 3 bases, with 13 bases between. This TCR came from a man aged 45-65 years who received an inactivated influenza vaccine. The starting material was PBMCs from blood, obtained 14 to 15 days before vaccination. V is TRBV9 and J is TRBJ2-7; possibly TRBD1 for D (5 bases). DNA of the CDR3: TGTGCCAGCAGCGTAGGAGGCAGGGCGAACTACGAGCAGTACTTC. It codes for CASSVGGRANYEQYF.